This T cell receptor (beta chain) derives from a study of spatial heterogeneity in lung cancer. Stated time point: blood at routine non-recurrence follow-up after resection. Unsorted whole RNA samples from tumor, nontumor lung or frozen PBMC were sequenced. This clonotype was counted ten times or more. The CDR3 has 14 residues. The germline V gene has CDR1 SNHLY and CDR2 FYNNEI. Between the trimmed V and J ends, which lost 7 bases and 2 bases, there was a span of 11 bases. TCRdb re-analysed the 5' RACE reads in MiXCR, keeping a single row per CDR3 protein. The table records roughly 120,000 distinct CDR3 sequences, about 12% of them present only once.

The V and J genes are TRBV2 and TRBJ2-2; D gene uncertain. The receptor was derived from a male donor with early-stage non-small cell lung cancer. Sequencing used PBMCs, obtained at follow-up. CDR3 sequence (DNA): TGTGCCAGCATGAAGAATCGTAACACCGGGGAGCTGTTTTTT. This translates into CASMKNRNTGELFF.